The clone carrying this T cell receptor (beta chain) showed up many times. The data originate from a study of neurological immune-mediated disorders. For the study at large: A relapsing-remitting course was seen in most of the roughly 34 multiple sclerosis patients and a secondary progressive course in 3.

V dropped 2 bases and J dropped 8; count of bases not matched to a gene: 1. This CDR3 is 13 amino acids long. The V gene's germline CDR1 is LGHNA and CDR2 YNFKEQ. The authors made cDNA by 5'RACE with 10-nucleotide random UMIs. Sequencing of 15-18 subjects in each run yielded over 170 million TCR-beta sequences. Using its own MiXCR run on the 5' RACE reads, TCRdb lists one record per CDR3 protein. The sample includes about 46,000 distinct CDR3 sequences, about 2% seen only once; the top ten take 2.2%. This receptor was taken from a woman aged 40 to 49 with multiple sclerosis. This chain uses TRBV4-2 with TRBJ2-1; 9 nucleotides agree with TRBD2. Sequenced: PBMCs. In DNA, the CDR3 is TGTGCCAGCAGCCAATTAGCGGGGGATGAGCAGTTCTTC. Translating it yields CASSQLAGDEQFF.